Below are 30 T cell receptor beta chains sequenced from a single sample in a study of shared clonotypes between healthy human individuals. Only in-frame clones appear in the TCRdb table, and some are missing; sequencing was by immunoSEQ multiplex PCR. The data show 2 million to 2.5 million clones, around 95% seen once. The sample consisted of naive CD4+ T cells sorted from blood. The subset is: CD45RA+ positively selected. The receptor source for this set is a man younger than 35 in good health.

The genes are TRBV5-6 and TRBJ1-1, with 7 bases identical to TRBD1. The CDR3 totals 13 residues. CDR1 and CDR2 (germline): SGHDT, YYEEEE. The junction had 4 bases not matched to a gene; V was cut back by 5 bases and J by 3 bases. CDR3: CASSSTGYTEAFF. The CDR3 nucleotides are TGTGCCAGCAGTTCGACAGGGTACACTGAAGCTTTCTTT. Supplemented by reference TRBV5-6 and TRBJ1-1, the full variable domain reads DAGVTQSPTHLIKTRGQQVTLRCSPKSGHDTVSWYQQALGQGPQFIFQYYEEEERQRGNFPDRFSGHQFPNYSSELNVNALLLGDSALYLCASSSTGYTEAFFGQGTRLTVV.

The chain links TRBV5-4 to TRBJ2-3, with 8 bases aligning to TRBD2. V shed 3 bases, J shed 4 bases, and the junction held 7 bases outside the gene matches. CDR1 is SGHNT, CDR2 YYREEE, per germline (reference sequence). This CDR3 spans 15 amino acids. This chain's CDR3 is CASSSKRENPDTQYF. CDR3 bases: TGTGCCAGCAGCTCTAAGCGGGAGAACCCAGATACGCAGTATTTT.

This rearrangement joins TRBV18 to TRBJ2-7; weak D call: TRBD1 (7 bases). V lost 4 bases and J lost 3, with 16 bases in between. Germline-derived CDR1 and CDR2 are KGHSH and LQKENI. The CDR3 contains 15 residues. CDR3 protein: CASSLGGTENYEQYF. CDR3 nucleotide sequence: TGTGCCAGCTCACTTGGCGGGACAGAGAACTACGAGCAGTACTTC.

The chain couples TRBV5-1 to TRBJ1-3; D gene unclear. The CDR3 contains 15 residues. CDR1 SGHRS and CDR2 YFSETQ come from the germline V gene. Trimming left V 3 bases short and J 0 bases short, with 10 bases between. DNA of the CDR3: TGCGCCAGCAGCTCCGGCGGGGTCTCTGGAAACACCATATATTTT. It encodes CASSSGGVSGNTIYF. The full variable domain, completed using reference TRBV5-1 and TRBJ1-3, is KAGVTQTPRYLIKTRGQQVTLSCSPISGHRSVSWYQQTPGQGLQFLFEYFSETQRNKGNFPGRFSGRQFSNSRSEMNVSTLELGDSALYLCASSSGGVSGNTIYFGEGSWLTVV.

This chain joins TRBV6-1 and TRBJ1-3, with D hard to call. With 8 bases removed from V and 4 bases from J, the gap between germline ends came to 12 bases. The CDR3 is 13 amino acids. CDR1 and CDR2 (germline): MNHNS, SASEGT. In DNA, the CDR3 is TGTGCCAGCTCGAAGGTATCCGGAAACACCATATATTTT. Protein: CASSKVSGNTIYF.

The chain combines TRBV30 with TRBJ1-5, with TRBD1 as a possible D gene (5 bases). Germline-derived CDR1 and CDR2 are GTSNPN and SVGIG (reference sequence). V lost 3 bases, J lost 0 bases, and 12 bases lay in between. The CDR3 is made up of 15 amino acids. The DNA for the CDR3 is TGTGCCTGGAGCCGGGACGCTTATAGCAATCAGCCCCAGCATTTT. Protein product: CAWSRDAYSNQPQHF.

V usage is TRBV9 and J usage is TRBJ2-1, with D possibly matching TRBD1 (6 bases). Germline CDR1 is SGDLS and CDR2 is YYNGEE. Trimming took 2 bases from V and 3 from J, leaving 12 bases between them. CDR3 length: 15 residues. CDR3 protein: CASSVSGTNYNEQFF. The CDR3 region has the DNA TGTGCCAGCAGCGTCTCGGGGACAAACTACAATGAGCAGTTCTTC.

J is TRBJ2-1 and V is TRBV9; 14 nucleotides agree with TRBD2. CDR1 and CDR2 from the germline V gene are SGDLS and YYNGEE. CDR3 length: 17 amino acids. J gave up 3 bases and V 4 bases, and 6 bases lay outside the gene matches. CDR3 DNA: TGTGCCAGCAGCCCCAGACTAGCGGGAGGGGACTACAATGAGCAGTTCTTC. Its protein product is CASSPRLAGGDYNEQFF.

This chain joins TRBV5-5 and TRBJ1-2; 8 positions match TRBD1. The CDR3 loop spans 14 amino acids. Germline V gene data show CDR1 as SGHKS and CDR2 as YYEKEE (reference sequence). V lost 2 bases and J lost 3; bases outside the gene matches: 3. The CDR3 nucleotides read TGTGCCAGCAGCTTACAGGGGGATCACTATGGCTACACCTTC. This translates into CASSLQGDHYGYTF.

The chain combines TRBV7-9 with TRBJ2-2; tentative D call: TRBD1 (5 bases). The V end lost 5 bases, the J end lost 6 bases, and 16 bases lay between the germline ends. The CDR3 has 15 residues. Germline CDR1 is SEHNR and CDR2 is FQNEAQ (reference sequence). Written as DNA, the CDR3 is TGTGCCAGCAGCGACCTGGACATCATCGCCGGGGAGCTGTTTTTT. Amino acid sequence: CASSDLDIIAGELFF.

V is TRBV21-1 and J is TRBJ1-5. TRBV21-1 is tagged as a pseudogene. The length of the CDR3 is 15 residues. As DNA, the CDR3 is TGTGCCAGCAGCACGGGCCGGTATAGCAATCAGCCCCAGCATTTT. Protein product: CASSTGRYSNQPQHF.

The V call is TRBV5-4, the J call TRBJ2-1; a weak D match, TRBD2 (5 bases). This CDR3 has 15 amino acids. Looked up from germline, CDR1 is SGHNT and CDR2 is YYREEE (reference sequence). V shed 0 bases and J shed 4 bases, with 11 bases lying between them. The CDR3 nucleotides are TGTGCCAGCAGCTTGGGAGGGAACAATTACAATGAGCAGTTCTTC. Amino acids: CASSLGGNNYNEQFF.

The V and J genes are TRBV28 and TRBJ1-4; no definite D call. Germline CDR1 and CDR2: MDHEN and SYDVKM. The length of the CDR3 is 12 residues. V was trimmed by 5 bases and J by 7 bases, leaving 8 bases between them. The CDR3 region has the DNA TGTGCCAGCAGTACACGACGTGAAAAACTGTTTTTT. The encoded protein is CASSTRREKLFF.

Points on this clone: The same CDR3 arises from other DNA sequences in this sample as well. CDR3 nucleotide sequence: TGTGCCAGCAGTTACTCGGGCACCGGGGCCGGGGAGCTGTTTTTT. This codes for CASSYSGTGAGELFF. The J gene is TRBJ2-2, the V gene TRBV6-5, with D perhaps TRBD2 (5 bases). V was pared by 0 bases and J by 6 bases, with 11 bases between. The CDR3 is 15 amino acids. CDR1 and CDR2 from the germline V gene are MNHEY and SVGAGI.

J is TRBJ1-1 and V is TRBV10-3; perhaps TRBD1 as D (6 bases). Trimming stripped 6 bases from V and 2 bases from J, with 13 bases between. The CDR3 is 14 residues long. Germline lookup yields CDR1 ENHRY and CDR2 SYGVKD. The CDR3 coding sequence is TGTGCCATCAGCGGATCACAGGGAAACACTGAAGCTTTCTTT. Translating it yields CAISGSQGNTEAFF.

With regard to this clone: Different DNA sequences within this sample yield the same CDR3. The V call is TRBV6-5, the J call TRBJ2-1; 7 bases align to TRBD1. Per the germline V gene, CDR1 is MNHEY and CDR2 is SVGAGI. This CDR3 comprises 13 residues. Unmatched junction bases numbered 1, after V lost 4 bases and J lost 4 bases. CDR3 residues: CASSLGQYNEQFF. The CDR3 DNA reads as TGTGCCAGCAGTTTGGGACAGTACAATGAGCAGTTCTTC.

This clone was picked up one time. The rearrangement uses TRBV30 and TRBJ1-2; 8 bases are a match to TRBD1. This CDR3 is built from 15 residues. V lost 2 bases to trimming and J lost 0 bases; unmatched junction nucleotides: 5. The germline gives CDR1 GTSNPN, CDR2 SVGIG (reference sequence). Here the CDR3 reads CAWSQQGVSNYGYTF. CDR3 nucleotide sequence: TGTGCCTGGAGTCAACAGGGGGTATCTAACTATGGCTACACCTTC.

This chain uses TRBV10-1 with TRBJ2-1; D remains unclear. This CDR3 region has 13 residues. V gave up 5 bases and J gave up 6 bases, with 11 bases separating them. Germline lookup yields CDR1 WNHNN and CDR2 SYGVQD (reference sequence). In DNA, the CDR3 is TGCGCCAGCAGTCCCGGACCAGCCAATGAGCAGTTCTTC. It specifies CASSPGPANEQFF.

Comments on this clone: Other DNA sequences in this sample translate to the same CDR3. This sequence joins TRBV6-5 and TRBJ2-3, with D possibly TRBD2 on 5 matching bases. The CDR3 is 13 residues long. The V and J ends lost 2 bases and 4 bases respectively, with 7 bases between them. Germline CDR1 is MNHEY and CDR2 is SVGAGI. CDR3 protein: CASSYLGADTQYF. Here the CDR3 DNA reads TGTGCCAGCAGTTACCTCGGGGCAGATACGCAGTATTTT.

To note about this clone: Other DNA sequences within the sample encode an identical CDR3. The chain carries TRBV2 and TRBJ2-6; unclear D gene. The V end lost 2 bases, the J end lost 0 bases, and 5 bases lay between the germline ends. CDR1 is SNHLY and CDR2 is FYNNEI in the germline V gene. The CDR3 is 15 amino acids. CDR3 coding DNA: TGTGCCAGCAGTGAAAGTAGCTCTGGGGCCAACGTCCTGACTTTC. Amino acid sequence: CASSESSSGANVLTF.

The J gene is TRBJ2-3, the V gene TRBV7-9; TRBD2 aligns across 8 bases. This CDR3 is built from 16 residues. Germline trimming cut 1 base from V and 6 bases from J; bases unmatched to any gene: 9. CDR1 is SEHNR, CDR2 FQNEAQ, per germline (reference sequence). CDR3 protein: CASSLVPSGRPDTQYF. The DNA of the CDR3 is TGTGCCAGCAGCTTAGTTCCCAGCGGGAGACCGGATACGCAGTATTTT. Combining the CDR3 with reference TRBV7-9 and TRBJ2-3 gives the whole variable domain DTGVSQNPRHKITKRGQNVTFRCDPISEHNRLYWYRQTLGQGPEFLTYFQNEAQLEKSRLLSDRFSAERPKGSFSTLEIQRTEQGDSAMYLCASSLVPSGRPDTQYFGPGTRLTVL.

The chain joins TRBV11-2 to TRBJ2-1; D remains unclear. The CDR3 contains 14 residues. With 3 bases removed from V and 0 bases from J, the gap between germline ends came to 6 bases. The V gene's germline CDR1 is SGHAT and CDR2 FQNNGV. The CDR3 reads CASSFEISYNEQFF. Here the CDR3 DNA reads TGTGCCAGCAGCTTTGAGATCTCCTACAATGAGCAGTTCTTC.

This chain joins TRBV7-2 and TRBJ2-1, with 11 bases identical to TRBD2. Trimming at V came to 5 bases and at J to 4 bases, leaving 4 bases not matched to a gene. Germline V gene data show CDR1 as SGHTA and CDR2 as FQGNSA. The CDR3 covers 15 residues. Written as DNA, the CDR3 is TGTGCCAGCAGCAACCGACTAGCGGGGTACAATGAGCAGTTCTTC. It specifies CASSNRLAGYNEQFF.

This sequence joins TRBV5-1 and TRBJ1-2; perhaps TRBD1 as D (5 bases). In germline, CDR1 is SGHRS, CDR2 YFSETQ. The germline V and J ends were trimmed by 3 bases and 5 bases, with 17 bases remaining between them. The length of the CDR3 is 15 residues. The CDR3, as DNA: TGCGCCAGCAGCTCACGAACCGGGACTATGTATGGCTACACCTTC. It codes for CASSSRTGTMYGYTF.

The rearrangement links TRBV7-8 to TRBJ1-5; 9 bases match TRBD1. CDR3 length: 15 amino acids. V dropped 1 base and J dropped 6; count of bases not matched to a gene: 4. Germline V gives CDR1 SGHVS, CDR2 FQNEAQ. The CDR3: CASSLDSTGGQPQHF. The CDR3 DNA follows: TGTGCCAGCAGCTTAGATTCGACAGGGGGTCAGCCCCAGCATTTT.

The chain employs TRBV6-5 and TRBJ2-2, with 7 positions matching TRBD1. The V gene end was trimmed by 6 bases and the J gene end by 5 bases; junction bases not matched to a gene: 3. Germline CDR1 reads MNHEY; CDR2 reads SVGAGI. There are 13 residues in the CDR3. The DNA of the CDR3 is TGTGCCAGCAGGGCACAGGGGACCGGGGAGCTGTTTTTT. This sequence encodes CASRAQGTGELFF.

This clone occurred once. The chain employs TRBV10-3 and TRBJ2-3; tentatively, D is TRBD2 (6 bases). The ends were cut back, 0 bases at V and 1 base at J, with 11 bases in the middle. CDR1 is ENHRY, CDR2 SYGVKD, per germline. CDR3 length: 16 amino acids. CDR3 bases: TGTGCCATCAGTGAGTCTGGGGTAGCGGGCACAGATACGCAGTATTTT. It encodes CAISESGVAGTDTQYF.

The CDR3 bases are TGTGCCAGCAGCCCTACCACCTTGAACACTGAAGCTTTCTTT. The encoded protein is CASSPTTLNTEAFF. V is TRBV5-6 and J is TRBJ1-1; D is ambiguous. V was shortened by 4 bases and J by 0 bases, with 10 bases between the two germline ends. In germline, CDR1 is SGHDT, CDR2 YYEEEE. CDR3 length: 14 residues.

The chain uses TRBV29-1 and TRBJ2-1; either TRBD1 or TRBD2 may supply D (6 bases each). This CDR3 contains 11 residues. CDR1 SQVTM and CDR2 ANQGSEA come from the germline V gene. The V gene lost 7 bases and the J gene lost 6 bases, with 10 bases spanning the gap. The CDR3 DNA sequence: TGCAGCGGAGGAGGGGGCAATGAGCAGTTCTTC. Its protein product is CSGGGGNEQFF.

The chain combines TRBV6-5 with TRBJ1-2; TRBD1 aligns across 9 bases. Trimming took 2 bases from V and 2 from J; bases not matched to a gene: 3. The germline V gene encodes CDR1 MNHEY and CDR2 SVGAGI. The CDR3 length is 15 residues. The CDR3 protein is CASSYAGTGNYGYTF. Here the CDR3 DNA reads TGTGCCAGCAGTTACGCCGGGACAGGGAACTATGGCTACACCTTC.